A single T cell receptor (beta chain) is shown here with its context. Its antigen remains unidentified. The CDR3 length is 12 residues. Germline V gene lookup returns CDR1 SQVTM and CDR2 ANQGSEA. The V end was cut by 6 bases, the J end by 2 bases, with 10 bases between. General observations from the study: The larger-cohort validation was restricted to a single TCR beta V-J rearrangement rather than whole repertoires.

Tregs were sorted as CD4+CD25+CD127-/low cells. After constant-region reverse-primer amplification, full-length variable regions underwent semi-nested PCR with Nested Universal Primer A. TCRdb reanalysed the 5' RACE reads using MiXCR and keeps one entry per CDR3 protein. The repertoire consists of around 50,000 distinct CDR3 sequences, with less than 30% occurring once and the leading ten covering around 2.1%. The TCR comes from a female donor with breast cancer. The chain combines TRBV29-1 with TRBJ2-5; tentatively, D is TRBD1 or TRBD2 (5 bases each). The sample consisted of tumor-infiltrating Tregs sorted from the breast tumor. DNA of the CDR3: TGCAGCGTGGGGACCCCTCAAGAGACCCAGTACTTC. This sequence encodes CSVGTPQETQYF.